The entry that follows covers one T cell receptor beta chain sequence. Its antigen is not identified. Donors, healthy HIV-negative adults, lacked recent acute infections or vaccinations. This CDR3 spans 15 amino acids. The entry originates in a study of shared clonotypes between healthy human individuals. Study results and limitations: Between a few donors, naive CD4 clonotypes were shared at a level of around 4.8%.

Replicate PCRs for sorted subsets used around 190 ng DNA; this equaled tens of thousands of T cell genomes. Some clones are missing from TCRdb's copy, which holds only in-frame ones; the method was immunoSEQ multiplex PCR. Of about 2.4 million clones listed, more than 85% are singletons. This sequence originates from a man between 18 and 35 years old in good health. Some clones in this sample may be carry-over from other donors' samples. The chain joins TRBV23-1 to TRBJ2-1; D gene unclear. TRBV23-1 is an open reading frame whose function is uncertain. Sequenced sample: naive CD4+ T cells from PBMCs. Specified subset: CD45RA+ positively selected. CDR3 bases: TGCGCGCAACCCTTGTACCCAGCCCGTGGCAATGAGCAGTTCTTC. It yields the protein CAQPLYPARGNEQFF.